Below, one T cell receptor beta chain is given with its context. As yet, its antigen is unknown. The data are from a study of T-cell reconstitution after alpha-beta-depleted transplantation in children. Findings of the study overall: Expanded clones from the graft, numbering several hundred, reportedly supplied alpha-beta T cells about two months after transplant. One year after transplant, T-cell counts and diversity came mostly from newly produced T cells. Some patients' high day-60 TCRbeta diversity was attributed to recipient cells surviving conditioning.

Trimming at V came to 6 bases and at J to 4 bases, leaving 5 bases not matched to a gene. The CDR3 sequence is 14 residues long. This sample's TCRbeta library carried unique molecular identifier barcodes. TCRdb used MiXCR to reprocess the PCR reads, holding one entry per CDR3 protein. The data show over 400,000 distinct CDR3 sequences, 43% seen once. Sequenced material: PBMCs, taken before TCRalphabeta/CD19-depleted stem cell transplant. The V gene is TRBV12-3 or TRBV12-4, the J gene TRBJ1-1; 10 positions match TRBD1. This clonotype was obtained from a girl aged 2 to 9 with aplastic anemia, due to receive a stem cell transplant. In DNA form, the CDR3 reads TGTGCCAGCAGGGTGGACAGGGGGATCACTGAAGCTTTCTTT. It encodes CASRVDRGITEAFF.